A single sample gave rise to the 30 T cell receptor delta chains below, sequenced in a study of Vδ1+ human thymocytes. Study findings and constraints: In the thymus, TRG and TRD repertoires looked highly polyclonal with Gaussian CDR3 lengths.

Antigens of these TCRs are unknown. The template was reverse-transcribed extracted RNA. CDR3 amplicons came from multiplex PCR with pooled V-gene forward and constant-region reverse primers. TCRdb reanalysed the multiplex PCR reads with CATT. Of around 23,000 delta-chain clones detected, 6.5% to 8% appear once; the ten largest clones hold roughly 0.99%. The sequencing input was Vdelta1+ gamma-delta thymocytes from the thymus. Subset of the sample: FACS-sorted CD3+ TCRalphabeta- TCRVdelta1+ TCRVdelta2- thymocytes. All receptors come from a girl in the first two years of life who had congenital heart surgery.

The J gene was reported as TRDJ1; the V gene went uncalled; the D call of TRDD3 is as the table states it, not checked on the DNA. The CDR3 has 21 residues. The CDR3 DNA sequence: TGTGCTCTTGGGGACGGTTACCCCTCTACGACTGGGGGCCCTTACACCGATAAACTCATCTTT. This encodes CALGDGYPSTTGGPYTDKLIF.

V is TRAV29/DV5 and J is TRDJ1; D ambiguous. Per the germline V gene, CDR1 is NSMFDY and CDR2 is ISSIKDK. Trimming pared 0 bases from V and 1 base from J, leaving 10 bases between. The CDR3 totals 14 residues. The CDR3 reads CAASGRIPTDKLIF. The CDR3 DNA is TGTGCAGCAAGCGGGAGGATCCCCACCGATAAACTCATCTTT.

The V gene lacks a call, and TRDJ1 is the J gene; the listed D gene, TRDD3, was not tested against the DNA. CDR3 length equals 26 residues. This chain's CDR3 is CALGELSFPANSWGLQTIGYTDKLIF. For the CDR3, the DNA is TGTGCTCTTGGGGAACTATCCTTCCCCGCTAATTCCTGGGGGCTCCAAACCATTGGGTACACCGATAAACTCATCTTT.

This clone was detected a few times. The chain combines TRDV1 with TRDJ1; TRDD3 aligns across 11 bases. The CDR3 totals 21 residues. The germline gives CDR1 TSWWSYY, CDR2 QGS. V was pared by 4 bases and J by 0 bases, with 19 bases of the junction left unmatched. The CDR3 DNA reads TGTGCTCTTGGGGGACAATCTTCCCCTTACTGGGGGATAGCATACACCGATAAACTCATCTTT. Translating gives CALGGQSSPYWGIAYTDKLIF.

This chain connects TRDV1 to TRDJ1; no clear D. The CDR3 is 18 residues long. Germline CDR1 is TSWWSYY and CDR2 is QGS. V lost 3 bases and J 0 bases, leaving 20 bases between the germline ends. This CDR3 reads CALGEQYNPPLYTDKLIF. In DNA, the CDR3 is TGTGCTCTTGGGGAGCAATATAATCCCCCTCTGTACACCGATAAACTCATCTTT.

The called J gene is TRDJ1, whereas the V gene has no call; TRDD3 was called by the table and not checked on the DNA. This CDR3 is 16 amino acids long. CDR3 residues: CAVGLIREGYTDKLIF. In DNA form, the CDR3 reads TGTGCTGTTGGGCTCATCCGGGAGGGGTACACCGATAAACTCATCTTT.

This clone was recorded a few times. The genes are TRDV1 and TRDJ1; a possible D gene is TRDD3 (7 bases). Germline CDR1 reads TSWWSYY; CDR2 reads QGS. Deletions cut 0 bases from V and 9 bases from J, with 20 bases between. This CDR3 spans 16 amino acids. DNA of the CDR3: TGTGCTCTTGGGGAACTAAAGTCTCCTACTGGGGCGCAACTCATCTTT. Its protein product is CALGELKSPTGAQLIF.

The genes are TRDV1 and TRDJ1; 13 nucleotides agree with TRDD3. There are 20 residues in the CDR3. Per the germline V gene, CDR1 is TSWWSYY and CDR2 is QGS. J gave up 0 bases and V 0 bases, and 10 bases lay outside the gene matches. For the CDR3, the DNA is TGTGCTCTTGGGGAACTGCCCGGACTGGGGGATACGCTCAACACCGATAAACTCATCTTT. Protein product: CALGELPGLGDTLNTDKLIF.

This clone was seen a few times. This chain connects TRDV1 to TRDJ1, with D uncertain. The CDR3 extends over 12 amino acids. CDR1 is TSWWSYY and CDR2 is QGS in the germline V gene. With 4 bases removed from V and 7 bases from J, the gap between germline ends came to 10 bases. CDR3 sequence (DNA): TGTGCTCTTGGGGGACGTCGCGGTAAACTCATCTTT. It codes for CALGGRRGKLIF.

This sequence joins TRDV2 and TRDJ1; 7 nucleotides match TRDD3. Germline V gives CDR1 GEAIGNYY, CDR2 EKD. The J segment lost 1 base and the V segment lost 0 bases, leaving 16 bases of the junction unmatched. The CDR3 covers 19 residues. CDR3 DNA: TGTGCCTGTGACACCTCCGTGAGGTGGGGGACCGGGGCCACCGATAAACTCATCTTT. This codes for CACDTSVRWGTGATDKLIF.

The V gene is TRDV1, the J gene TRDJ1; D may be TRDD3 (5 bases). The CDR3 loop spans 18 amino acids. The V gene lost 3 bases and the J gene lost 0 bases, with 20 bases spanning the gap. The germline V gene has CDR1 TSWWSYY and CDR2 QGS. The CDR3 loop is CALGDTTSGGPYTDKLIF. DNA for the CDR3: TGTGCTCTTGGGGACACTACGAGCGGGGGCCCGTACACCGATAAACTCATCTTT.

V usage is TRDV1 and J usage is TRDJ1; a weak D match, TRDD2 (7 bases). The CDR3 length is 20 residues. Trimming stripped 2 bases from V and 0 bases from J, with 25 bases between. Germline assignment: CDR1 TSWWSYY and CDR2 QGS. The CDR3, as DNA: TGTGCTCTTGGGGAAGAGTTCCTACATGGGGATCAGGAGTACACCGATAAACTCATCTTT. Its translation is CALGEEFLHGDQEYTDKLIF.

This clone showed up just a few times. The chain links TRDV1 to TRDJ1; D not resolved. TCRdb lists no J gene, so it was determined here by aligning the DNA to germline. Trimming left V 2 bases short and J 7 bases short, with 8 bases between. CDR1 and CDR2 (germline): TSWWSYY, QGS. CDR3 length: 12 amino acids. The CDR3 DNA reads TGTGCTCTTGGGGAAATCCCCGGTAAACTCATCTTT. Its protein product is CALGEIPGKLIF.

This clone appeared a few times. The chain links TRDV1 to TRDJ1; 10 bases are a match to TRDD3. V lost 0 bases to trimming and J lost 1 base; unmatched junction nucleotides: 11. CDR1 is TSWWSYY and CDR2 is QGS in the germline V gene. CDR3 length: 19 residues. CDR3 amino acids: CALGELYRGGYRVTDKLIF. Here the CDR3 DNA reads TGTGCTCTTGGGGAACTGTACCGTGGGGGATACAGGGTCACCGATAAACTCATCTTT.

This clone was detected only a few times. The chain uses TRDV1 and TRDJ1; D possibly corresponds to TRDD3 (6 bases). Germline V gene lookup returns CDR1 TSWWSYY and CDR2 QGS. The CDR3 totals 15 residues. The V and J ends lost 3 bases and 11 bases respectively, with 22 bases between them. The CDR3 DNA reads TGTGCTCTTGGGGATAAGGTGGGGAGAACTGGGAGTCTCATCTTT. Its translation: CALGDKVGRTGSLIF.

The chain recombines TRDV1 with TRDJ1, with 11 bases identical to TRDD3. Germline V gene lookup returns CDR1 TSWWSYY and CDR2 QGS. Trimming at V came to 2 bases and at J to 2 bases, leaving 7 bases not matched to a gene. The CDR3 length is 17 residues. In DNA, the CDR3 is TGTGCTCTTGGGGAATTTTCCTACTGGGGGATAACCGATAAACTCATCTTT. This gives the protein CALGEFSYWGITDKLIF.

V is TRDV1 and J is TRDJ1; D uncertain. Germline V gene sequence: CDR1 TSWWSYY, CDR2 QGS. Trimming removed 5 bases from V and 0 bases from J, with 37 bases in between. The CDR3 loop spans 23 amino acids. The CDR3 sequence is CALGPGALPDGPESCAYTDKLIF. In nucleotides, the CDR3 is TGTGCTCTTGGGCCCGGGGCCTTGCCCGACGGGCCTGAATCTTGCGCATACACCGATAAACTCATCTTT.

The table lists this clone with a few counts. This chain connects TRDV1 to TRDJ1; 13 bases map to TRDD3. The length of the CDR3 is 21 residues. CDR1 and CDR2 (germline): TSWWSYY, QGS. Germline trimming cut 4 bases from V and 0 bases from J; bases unmatched to any gene: 17. CDR3 sequence: CALGGHSHYWGIRKYTDKLIF. The CDR3 DNA sequence: TGTGCTCTTGGGGGACATTCTCATTACTGGGGGATACGGAAGTACACCGATAAACTCATCTTT.

The chain recombines TRDV1 with TRDJ1; TRDD3 aligns across 12 bases. The V gene's germline CDR1 is TSWWSYY and CDR2 QGS. The CDR3 has 20 amino acids. V dropped 0 bases and J dropped 0; count of bases not matched to a gene: 11. The CDR3 nucleotides read TGTGCTCTTGGGGAACTTAGTAAGGACTGGGGGATACTATACACCGATAAACTCATCTTT. Translation gives CALGELSKDWGILYTDKLIF.

This clone was observed a few times. The chain couples TRDV1 to TRDJ1; unclear D gene. The CDR3 totals 18 residues. Trimming stripped 3 bases from V and 0 bases from J, with 20 bases between. Germline CDR1 is TSWWSYY and CDR2 is QGS. The CDR3 region is CALGDSKTVSGYTDKLIF. The CDR3 region has the DNA TGTGCTCTTGGGGATTCTAAAACGGTATCCGGGTACACCGATAAACTCATCTTT.

The rearrangement joins TRDV1 to TRDJ1; TRDD3 aligns across 7 bases. This CDR3 region has 19 residues. The germline gives CDR1 TSWWSYY, CDR2 QGS. V was clipped by 1 base and J by 0 bases; unmatched bases: 14. This CDR3 is CALGEHLRPGIADTDKLIF. In nucleotides, the CDR3 is TGTGCTCTTGGGGAACATCTACGCCCGGGGATAGCCGACACCGATAAACTCATCTTT.

The chain couples TRDV1 to TRDJ1, with unresolved D. The CDR3 is made up of 22 amino acids. CDR1 and CDR2 (germline): TSWWSYY, QGS. V was cut by 0 bases and J by 0 bases, with 29 bases left in between. The CDR3 loop reads CALGELPTPDQGRGWYTDKLIF. The CDR3 DNA follows: TGTGCTCTTGGGGAACTCCCAACTCCTGACCAAGGGAGGGGTTGGTACACCGATAAACTCATCTTT.

The genes are TRDV1 and TRDJ1; the match to TRDD3 covers 9 bases. TCRdb offers no J gene call, so here the DNA was matched to germline to obtain one. The ends lost 2 bases at V and 6 bases at J; junction bases unmatched: 16. The CDR3 has 18 residues. Looked up from germline, CDR1 is TSWWSYY and CDR2 is QGS. Written as DNA, the CDR3 is TGTGCTCTTGGGGAAAAGGGTACAGTACTGGGGGACGAACATAAACTCATCTTT. Translation: CALGEKGTVLGDEHKLIF.

This chain connects TRDV1 to TRDJ1; 12 nucleotides line up with TRDD3. The CDR3 is 22 residues long. V shed 4 bases, J shed 0 bases, and the junction held 21 bases outside the gene matches. Germline V gives CDR1 TSWWSYY, CDR2 QGS. CDR3 nucleotide sequence: TGTGCTCTTGGGGCCCTCCCAAGAACTCGTACTGGGGGATACATAAACACCGATAAACTCATCTTT. This gives the protein CALGALPRTRTGGYINTDKLIF.

The J gene is TRDJ1; the V gene was not called; the D segment call TRDD3 is taken from the table without a DNA check. CDR3 length: 14 residues. Here the CDR3 DNA reads TGTGCTCTTGGGGATCCAACCTTCCTACGGAAACTCATCTTT. Translation gives CALGDPTFLRKLIF.

As for this clone: This specimen includes other DNA sequences encoding the same CDR3. This chain joins TRDV2 and TRDJ2, with D possibly TRDD2 on 9 matching bases. Trimming stripped 0 bases from V and 5 bases from J, with 36 bases between. The CDR3 consists of 23 residues. Germline-derived CDR1 and CDR2 are GEAIGNYY and EKD. CDR3 bases: TGTGCCTGTGACACCCCATCGTCCTTCCTACCGTTAATTCCTGGGGGAGAAACAGCACAACTCTTCTTT. Residues: CACDTPSSFLPLIPGGETAQLFF.

Although no V gene was called, TRDJ1 is the J gene; the DNA was not compared with TRDD3, the D call given in the table. This CDR3 has 21 amino acids. In DNA, the CDR3 is TGTGCTCTTGGGGAAACCTTCCCCATACTGGGGGCCCCCGCCAGCACCGATAAACTCATCTTT. Its translation is CALGETFPILGAPASTDKLIF.

This clone is labeled medium-sized (0.01 to 0.1%). The rearrangement joins TRDV2 to TRDJ1; 9 bases agree with TRDD3. The CDR3 length is 15 residues. In germline, CDR1 is GEAIGNYY, CDR2 EKD. The J segment lost 9 bases and the V segment lost 3 bases, leaving 13 bases of the junction unmatched. CDR3 coding DNA: TGTGCCTGTGACTCGCATCCTGGACTGGGGGACCAACTCATCTTT. Its protein is CACDSHPGLGDQLIF.

The V call is TRDV1, the J call TRDJ1; 8 positions agree with TRDD3. The ends lost 0 bases at V and 5 bases at J; junction bases unmatched: 23. The CDR3 covers 21 residues. Germline V gene data show CDR1 as TSWWSYY and CDR2 as QGS. Here the CDR3 reads CALGELHPNLRRLGARDKLIF. As DNA, the CDR3 is TGTGCTCTTGGGGAACTTCACCCAAACCTCCGCAGACTGGGGGCCCGGGATAAACTCATCTTT.

In this sample, this clone turned up a few times. The rearrangement joins TRDV1 to TRDJ2, with TRDD3 matching 8 bases. CDR1 and CDR2 from the germline V gene are TSWWSYY and QGS. V gave up 2 bases and J gave up 1 base; unmatched junction bases: 9. This CDR3 contains 18 residues. CDR3 coding DNA: TGTGCTCTTGGGGAAGTACGACTGGGGGCCCATTTGACAGCACAACTCTTCTTT. Translating it yields CALGEVRLGAHLTAQLFF.